This T cell receptor beta chain came from a study of regulatory T cells in long-lasting Graves disease. Study-level information: Less than 3 months of antithyroid drugs had been taken by newly diagnosed Graves' patients.

This clonotype appeared many times. The time point here: newly diagnosed GD, antithyroid drugs for less than 3 months. From PBMCs, RNA was extracted and then used to make the TCR library. Graves' disease was diagnosed by American Thyroid Association guidelines. Approximately 8.3 milliliters of peripheral blood went into EDTA tubes. Building of the TCR beta libraries involved iRepertoire HTBI primers and Arm-PCR of CDR3 regions. TCRdb redid the calling of the multiplex PCR reads with MiXCR, one entry per CDR3 protein. The top ten hold 12% of the sample, which has over 500,000 distinct CDR3 sequences, more than 15% seen once. The sample also formed part of further work on T cells in Graves' hyperthyroidism and ophthalmopathy.

The specimen was peripheral blood mononuclear cells (PBMCs), collected at new diagnosis, from a patient treated with antithyroid drugs. The sequence derives from a man between 18 and 35 years old with Graves disease.

CDR3 in amino acids: CASGRGGNAYNEQFF. CDR3 DNA: TGTGCCAGCGGACGGGGCGGGAACGCCTACAATGAGCAGTTCTTC. This chain uses TRBV12-3 or TRBV12-4 with TRBJ2-1; TRBD2 is a possible D gene (6 bases). The CDR3 contains 15 residues. V lost 8 bases, J lost 2 bases, and 16 bases lay in between.